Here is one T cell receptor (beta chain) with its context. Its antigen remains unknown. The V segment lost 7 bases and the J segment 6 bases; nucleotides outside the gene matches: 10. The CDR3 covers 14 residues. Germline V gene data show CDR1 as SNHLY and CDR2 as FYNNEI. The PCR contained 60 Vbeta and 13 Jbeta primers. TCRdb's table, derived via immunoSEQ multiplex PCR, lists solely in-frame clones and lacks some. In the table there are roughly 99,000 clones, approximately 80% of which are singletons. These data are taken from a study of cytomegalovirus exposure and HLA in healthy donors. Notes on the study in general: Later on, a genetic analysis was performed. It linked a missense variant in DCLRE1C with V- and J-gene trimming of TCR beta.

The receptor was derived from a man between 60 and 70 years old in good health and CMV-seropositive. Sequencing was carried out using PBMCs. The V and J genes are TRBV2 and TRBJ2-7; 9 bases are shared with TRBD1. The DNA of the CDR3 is TGTGCCAGCAAATTTGGGACAGGGTCTAGCGAGCAGTACTTC. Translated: CASKFGTGSSEQYF.